These 10 T cell receptor beta chains came from one sample sequenced in a study of molecular identifiers for immune sequencing clone quantification. One entry per CDR3 protein, called by TCRdb with MiXCR from the PCR reads. This table has roughly 100,000 distinct CDR3 sequences, 35% appearing once. Sequences were obtained from naive CD8+ T cells from blood, with Jurkat cell RNA spiked in. As to subset: FACS-sorted CD8+CD4-CCR7+CD45RA+ naive T cells. The source is a human donor in good health. Some libraries in this study had Jurkat cell RNA spiked in.

There are many counts of this clonotype. The chain recombines TRBV5-1 with TRBJ1-4; the D is unclear. CDR3 size: 15 residues. V dropped 1 base and J dropped 4 bases, with 11 bases sitting between them. Germline V lookup: CDR1 SGHRS, CDR2 YFSETQ. Here the CDR3 reads CASSLLTRDNEKLFF. The CDR3 nucleotides are TGCGCCAGCAGCTTGTTAACAAGGGATAATGAAAAACTGTTTTTT.

This chain joins TRBV20-1 and TRBJ2-7; D gene unclear. CDR3 length: 13 amino acids. Germline V gene sequence: CDR1 DFQATT, CDR2 SNEGSKA (reference sequence). Trimming took 3 bases from V and 3 from J, leaving 12 bases between them. In DNA, the CDR3 is TGCAGTGCTAGCGAGGCCCGCCGCTACGAGCAGTACTTC. Protein sequence: CSASEARRYEQYF.

The gene calls are TRBV3-1 and TRBJ2-3, with D maybe TRBD1 (7 bases). Germline CDR1 reads LGHDT; CDR2 reads YNNKEL (reference sequence). The CDR3 runs to 18 residues. V lost 0 bases and J 2 bases, leaving 18 bases between the germline ends. CDR3 DNA: TGTGCCAGCAGCCAAGAAGGCGGGACAGTCCTATACACAGATACGCAGTATTTT. Translation gives CASSQEGGTVLYTDTQYF.

V gene TRBV6-5 combines with J gene TRBJ2-3, with a possible D match to TRBD2 (5 bases). V was pared by 6 bases and J by 7 bases, with 11 bases between. Germline V CDR1 and CDR2: MNHEY, SVGAGI. The length of the CDR3 is 12 residues. The CDR3 loop is CASSNGGHTQYF. CDR3 nucleotides: TGTGCCAGCAGCAACGGAGGACATACGCAGTATTTT.

This clonotype was detected many times. The chain is built from TRBV13 and TRBJ1-1, with D hard to call. The V end lost 1 base, the J end lost 0 bases, and 9 bases lay between the germline ends. The length of the CDR3 is 15 residues. CDR1 is PRHDT and CDR2 is FYEKMQ in the germline V gene (reference sequence). DNA of the CDR3: TGTGCCAGCAGCTTAGCCCATAGAATGAACACTGAAGCTTTCTTT. Translated: CASSLAHRMNTEAFF.

This clonotype was seen at least ten times. V gene TRBV7-9 combines with J gene TRBJ1-4; 7 bases line up with TRBD1. V lost 4 bases, J lost 5 bases, and 7 bases stayed unmatched. Germline assignment: CDR1 SEHNR and CDR2 FQNEAQ (reference sequence). The CDR3 is made up of 15 amino acids. The CDR3 here is CASSYRGQLNEKLFF. CDR3 sequence (DNA): TGTGCCAGCAGCTACCGGGGACAGTTAAATGAAAAACTGTTTTTT.

This clonotype showed up just a few times. The genes are TRBV29-1 and TRBJ2-7; 7 nucleotides align to TRBD2. V dropped 3 bases and J dropped 0; count of bases not matched to a gene: 5. There are 14 residues in the CDR3. The germline CDR1 and CDR2 sequences are SQVTM and ANQGSEA. In DNA form, the CDR3 reads TGCAGCGTTGAGGGGGAGGGGAACTCCTACGAGCAGTACTTC. Translation: CSVEGEGNSYEQYF.

The rearrangement uses TRBV12-3 or TRBV12-4 and TRBJ2-1; either TRBD1 or TRBD2 may fit D (7 bases each). Trimming pared 5 bases from V and 9 bases from J, leaving 14 bases between. The CDR3 is made up of 13 amino acids. CDR3 in DNA: TGTGCCAGCAGTCTACAGGGGAGGGGTGAGCAGTTCTTC. Protein: CASSLQGRGEQFF.

In its sample, this clonotype was seen a few times. V and J are TRBV20-1 and TRBJ2-3; no clear D gene. Deletions cut 3 bases from V and 2 bases from J, with 12 bases between. The length of the CDR3 is 14 residues. Germline V gene lookup returns CDR1 DFQATT and CDR2 SNEGSKA (reference sequence). CDR3 region: CSASLSSYTDTQYF. DNA of the CDR3: TGCAGTGCTAGTTTGTCCAGTTACACAGATACGCAGTATTTT.

This clonotype has more than one count but fewer than ten. V and J are TRBV9 and TRBJ2-4; weak D call: TRBD1 (5 bases). This CDR3 is built from 14 residues. The ends were cut back, 5 bases at V and 8 bases at J, with 17 bases in the middle. The V gene's germline CDR1 is SGDLS and CDR2 YYNGEE. The chain's CDR3 is CASRPTLGLDIQYF. Written as DNA, the CDR3 is TGTGCCAGCAGGCCCACCCTGGGGCTGGACATTCAGTACTTC.